These 19 T cell receptor beta chains share one sample of origin, sequenced in a study of T cell responses to AZD1222 COVID-19 vaccine. The protocol was immunoSEQ multiplex PCR, while the TCRdb copy is restricted to in-frame clones and leaves out a portion. The data show about 220,000 clones, around 93% seen once. This sample comprised peripheral blood, obtained on day 0 of MenACWY control vaccination. These receptors were obtained from an adult in good health.

This clone has just one count. The chain carries TRBV28 and TRBJ2-5; D is unclear. V gave up 7 bases and J gave up 0 bases, with 6 bases separating them. The CDR3 extends over 12 amino acids. Germline V gene data show CDR1 as MDHEN and CDR2 as SYDVKM. This CDR3 is CASTGYQETQYF. The DNA of the CDR3 is TGTGCCAGCACCGGATACCAAGAGACCCAGTACTTC. The complete variable domain, with remaining parts taken from reference TRBV28 and TRBJ2-5, reads DVKVTQSSRYLVKRTGEKVFLECVQDMDHENMFWYRQDPGLGLRLIYFSYDVKMKEKGDIPEGYSVSREKKERFSLILESASTNQTSMYLCASTGYQETQYFGPGTRLLVL.

This chain connects TRBV6-2 or TRBV6-3 to TRBJ2-2, with D possibly TRBD2 on 7 matching bases. V shed 0 bases and J shed 8 bases, with 13 bases lying between them. CDR3 length equals 15 residues. The germline CDR1 and CDR2 sequences are MNHEY and SVGEGT. CDR3 in amino acids: CASSYSRGASGELFF. The CDR3 coding sequence is TGTGCCAGCAGTTACTCCCGGGGGGCCTCGGGGGAGCTGTTTTTT.

This sequence joins TRBV6-5 and TRBJ2-3; the D call may be TRBD1 or TRBD2 (5 bases each). Germline V gene sequence: CDR1 MNHEY, CDR2 SVGAGI. The CDR3 is 13 residues long. Trimming took off 5 bases at V and 7 bases at J, with 13 bases between the two ends. CDR3 in amino acids: CASSRDGVYTQYF. The DNA of the CDR3 is TGTGCCAGCAGTCGGGACGGTGTCTATACGCAGTATTTT.

As for this clone: The junction and the germline gene differ at one end; a read error may be behind it. This chain uses TRBV27 with TRBJ2-5; either TRBD1 or TRBD2 may supply D (5 bases each). CDR3 length equals 12 residues. Germline assignment: CDR1 MNHEY and CDR2 SMNVEV (reference sequence). As DNA, the CDR3 is TGTGCCAGCACCGATAGCCTGGGACGGGCCAACTTC. Amino acids: CASTDSLGRANF.

This clone was seen a single time. The chain carries TRBV6-5 and TRBJ2-3; a weak D match, TRBD1 (6 bases). This CDR3 region has 13 residues. CDR1 is MNHEY and CDR2 is SVGAGI in the germline V gene. The V and J ends lost 5 bases and 7 bases respectively, with 13 bases between them. Here the CDR3 reads CASSPFGGHTQYF. The CDR3 DNA is TGTGCCAGCAGTCCATTTGGGGGCCATACGCAGTATTTT.

The V gene is TRBV29-1, the J gene TRBJ2-1; 8 nucleotides align to TRBD1. The CDR3 runs 15 residues. V lost 6 bases and J lost 6; bases outside the gene matches: 13. CDR1 is SQVTM, CDR2 ANQGSEA, per germline. CDR3 bases: TGCAGCGTCCGCCGGACAGGGAGCAACTTCAATGAGCAGTTCTTC. The encoded protein is CSVRRTGSNFNEQFF.

The V gene is TRBV6-6, the J gene TRBJ1-2, with 9 bases that match TRBD1. The germline CDR1 and CDR2 sequences are MNHNY and SVGAGI (reference sequence). The CDR3 is made up of 15 amino acids. V was pared by 7 bases and J by 4 bases, with 10 bases of the junction left unmatched. The CDR3, as DNA: TGTGCCAGCATCCTAGGACAGGGGTTGGGCTATGGCTACACCTTC. Protein: CASILGQGLGYGYTF.

The genes are TRBV4-1 and TRBJ2-7; tentatively, D is TRBD2 (5 bases). Trimming took 3 bases from V and 5 from J, leaving 17 bases between them. The CDR3 runs to 15 residues. CDR1 and CDR2 from the germline V gene are MGHRA and YSYEKL. Here the CDR3 reads CASSHPGLDWDEQYF. The CDR3 DNA reads as TGCGCCAGCAGCCACCCCGGACTCGACTGGGACGAGCAGTACTTC.

The V call is TRBV28, the J call TRBJ2-5, with no clear D. CDR3 length: 12 residues. The germline V gene has CDR1 MDHEN and CDR2 SYDVKM. V was pared by 6 bases and J by 1 base, with 6 bases between. CDR3 bases: TGTGCCAGCAGCACCACCCAAGAGACCCAGTACTTC. As protein: CASSTTQETQYF.

The CDR3 is CSVVLLAGDRTDTQYF. The CDR3 DNA reads TGCAGCGTTGTGCTTCTAGCGGGGGACCGCACAGATACGCAGTATTTT. This chain links TRBV29-1 with TRBJ2-3; 10 positions match TRBD2. J lost 1 base, V lost 4 bases, and 8 bases had no gene match. The CDR3 has 16 amino acids. In germline, CDR1 is SQVTM, CDR2 ANQGSEA.

The chain has TRBV15 and TRBJ1-2; 9 bases agree with TRBD1. J was trimmed by 6 bases and V by 5 bases; bases with no gene match: 13. Per germline, CDR1 LNHNV and CDR2 YYDKDF (reference sequence). This CDR3 comprises 16 residues. The CDR3 is CATSSPGRDRVDGYTF. The CDR3 DNA follows: TGTGCCACCAGCTCACCTGGCCGGGACAGGGTTGATGGCTACACCTTC.

The chain combines TRBV15 with TRBJ2-7, with D perhaps TRBD1 (5 bases). The CDR3 contains 14 residues. Per germline, CDR1 LNHNV and CDR2 YYDKDF (reference sequence). Trimming took off 0 bases at V and 3 bases at J, with 9 bases between the two ends. CDR3: CATSRDTGRYEQYF. The DNA of the CDR3 is TGTGCCACCAGCAGAGATACAGGCCGCTACGAGCAGTACTTC.

CDR3 in amino acids: CASSLPGQLMNTEAFF. The CDR3 DNA is TGTGCCAGCAGCCTGCCGGGACAGCTAATGAACACTGAAGCTTTCTTT. The gene calls are TRBV5-6 and TRBJ1-1; 7 bases agree with TRBD1. J lost 0 bases, V lost 4 bases, and 9 bases had no gene match. This CDR3 is 16 amino acids long. Looked up from germline, CDR1 is SGHDT and CDR2 is YYEEEE.

The chain is built from TRBV6-5 and TRBJ1-1; the match to TRBD1 covers 8 bases. The germline V gene encodes CDR1 MNHEY and CDR2 SVGAGI. The CDR3 consists of 13 residues. The ends lost 6 bases at V and 5 bases at J; junction bases unmatched: 5. The CDR3 DNA follows: TGTGCCAGCAGGGACAGGGAGTATACTGAAGCTTTCTTT. Translating it yields CASRDREYTEAFF.

This clone showed up just once. This rearrangement joins TRBV7-2 to TRBJ2-1, with 8 nucleotides matching TRBD2. The CDR3 contains 15 residues. Germline V CDR1 and CDR2: SGHTA, FQGNSA. Trimming at V came to 1 base and at J to 4 bases, leaving 3 bases not matched to a gene. CDR3 amino acids: CASSLVAGGYNEQFF. The CDR3 DNA reads as TGTGCCAGCAGCTTAGTGGCGGGGGGTTACAATGAGCAGTTCTTC.

The chain links TRBV4-2 to TRBJ2-7; 9 bases line up with TRBD1. Germline V CDR1 and CDR2: LGHNA, YNFKEQ. The J segment lost 6 bases and the V segment lost 4 bases, leaving 13 bases of the junction unmatched. The CDR3 sequence is 16 residues long. The CDR3 coding sequence is TGTGCCAGCAGCCGGCTAACAGGGGGCCGGGGAGGCGAGCAGTACTTC. It is translated as CASSRLTGGRGGEQYF.

Here the CDR3 reads CASSPMTLNTEAFF. The CDR3 nucleotides read TGCGCCAGCAGCCCCATGACACTTAACACTGAAGCTTTCTTT. This chain connects TRBV5-1 to TRBJ1-1, with unresolved D. Per the germline V gene, CDR1 is SGHRS and CDR2 is YFSETQ. This CDR3 comprises 14 residues. Trimming took 4 bases from V and 2 from J, leaving 12 bases between them.

CDR3 residues: CASSKGGSRETQYF. CDR3 nucleotide sequence: TGTGCCAGTAGTAAAGGGGGGTCGCGAGAGACCCAGTACTTC. The chain links TRBV19 to TRBJ2-5; perhaps D is TRBD1 or TRBD2 (6 bases each). The CDR3 consists of 14 residues. The V gene's germline CDR1 is LNHDA and CDR2 SQIVND (reference sequence). Trimming removed 4 bases from V and 4 bases from J, with 13 bases in between.

To note about this clone: The sample has other DNA sequences that encode this CDR3 too. The genes are TRBV5-4 and TRBJ1-2; 7 bases match TRBD1. The trim removed 3 bases at V and 2 bases at J, leaving 1 base unmatched. Germline CDR1 reads SGHNT; CDR2 reads YYREEE (reference sequence). The CDR3 extends over 13 amino acids. The CDR3 DNA reads as TGTGCCAGCAGCTCGACAGGGAACTATGGCTACACCTTC. Translation: CASSSTGNYGYTF.